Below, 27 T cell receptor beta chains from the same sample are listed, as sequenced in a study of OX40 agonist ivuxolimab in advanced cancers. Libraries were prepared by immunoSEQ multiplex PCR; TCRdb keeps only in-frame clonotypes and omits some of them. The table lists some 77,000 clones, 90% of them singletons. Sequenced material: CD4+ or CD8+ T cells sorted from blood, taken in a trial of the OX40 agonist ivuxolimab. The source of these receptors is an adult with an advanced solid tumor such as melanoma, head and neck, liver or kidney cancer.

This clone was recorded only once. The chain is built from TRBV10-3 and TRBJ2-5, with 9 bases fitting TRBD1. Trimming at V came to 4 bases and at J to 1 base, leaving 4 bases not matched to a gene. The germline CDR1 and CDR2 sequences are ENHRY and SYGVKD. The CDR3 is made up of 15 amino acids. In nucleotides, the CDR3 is TGTGCCATCAGTGGGCAGACAGGGGGCCAAGAGACCCAGTACTTC. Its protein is CAISGQTGGQETQYF.

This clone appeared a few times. The CDR3 DNA sequence: TGTGCCATCAGCATTGACGAGAACACTGAAGCTTTCTTT. Its protein is CAISIDENTEAFF. The rearrangement uses TRBV10-3 and TRBJ1-1; D remains unclear. The CDR3 runs 13 residues. Germline assignment: CDR1 ENHRY and CDR2 SYGVKD. V was trimmed by 6 bases and J by 1 base, leaving 9 bases between them.

CDR3 region: CASSTVPGTGVWLVFF. The CDR3 coding sequence is TGCGCCAGCAGCACAGTTCCCGGGACAGGGGTTTGGTTGGTTTTCTTT. The rearrangement links TRBV5-1 to TRBJ1-1; 10 nucleotides align to TRBD1. The V gene end was trimmed by 4 bases and the J gene end by 13 bases; junction bases not matched to a gene: 19. The CDR3 has 16 amino acids. CDR1 and CDR2 from the germline V gene are SGHRS and YFSETQ.

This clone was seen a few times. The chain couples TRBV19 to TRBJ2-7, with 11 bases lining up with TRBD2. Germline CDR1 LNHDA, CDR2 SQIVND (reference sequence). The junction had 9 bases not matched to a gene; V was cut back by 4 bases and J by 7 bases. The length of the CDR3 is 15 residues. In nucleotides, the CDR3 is TGTGCCAGTAGTACCCTGGGACTAGCGGATTTGGAGCAGTACTTC. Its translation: CASSTLGLADLEQYF. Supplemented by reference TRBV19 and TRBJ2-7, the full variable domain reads DGGITQSPKYLFRKEGQNVTLSCEQNLNHDAMYWYRQDPGQGLRLIYYSQIVNDFQKGDIAEGYSVSREKKESFPLTVTSAQKNPTAFYLCASSTLGLADLEQYFGPGTRLTVT.

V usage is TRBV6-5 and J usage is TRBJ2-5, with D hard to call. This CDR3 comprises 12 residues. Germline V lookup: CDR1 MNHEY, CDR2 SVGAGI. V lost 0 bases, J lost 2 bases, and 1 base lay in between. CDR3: CASSYSQETQYF. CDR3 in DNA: TGTGCCAGCAGTTACTCGCAAGAGACCCAGTACTTC.

CDR3 region: CASRPLELAGVAYEQYF. In DNA, the CDR3 is TGTGCCAGCAGACCTCTGGAATTAGCGGGAGTCGCCTACGAGCAGTACTTC. The chain couples TRBV5-5 to TRBJ2-7, with 9 bases identical to TRBD2. CDR1 is SGHKS and CDR2 is YYEKEE in the germline V gene (reference sequence). This CDR3 has 17 amino acids. V was clipped by 5 bases and J by 2 bases; unmatched bases: 14.

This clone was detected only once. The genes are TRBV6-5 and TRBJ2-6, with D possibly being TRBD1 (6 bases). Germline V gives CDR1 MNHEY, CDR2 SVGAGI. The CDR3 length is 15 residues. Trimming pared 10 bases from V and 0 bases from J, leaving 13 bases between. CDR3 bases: TGTGCCACCCAGGGGTCCCACTCTGGGGCCAACGTCCTGACTTTC. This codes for CATQGSHSGANVLTF.

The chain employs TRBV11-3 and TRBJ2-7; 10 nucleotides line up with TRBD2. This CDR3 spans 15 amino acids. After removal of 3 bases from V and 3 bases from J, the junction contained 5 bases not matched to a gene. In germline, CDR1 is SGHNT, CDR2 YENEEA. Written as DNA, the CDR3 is TGTGCCAGCAGCTTTTGGACTAGCGGACACTACGAGCAGTACTTC. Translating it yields CASSFWTSGHYEQYF.

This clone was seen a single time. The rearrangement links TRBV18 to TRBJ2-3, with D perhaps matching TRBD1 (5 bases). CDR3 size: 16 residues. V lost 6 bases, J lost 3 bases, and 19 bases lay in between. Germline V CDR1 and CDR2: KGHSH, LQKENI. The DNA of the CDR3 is TGTGCCAGCTCCCCTGGGTATGGCAGGGAAACAGATACGCAGTATTTT. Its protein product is CASSPGYGRETDTQYF.

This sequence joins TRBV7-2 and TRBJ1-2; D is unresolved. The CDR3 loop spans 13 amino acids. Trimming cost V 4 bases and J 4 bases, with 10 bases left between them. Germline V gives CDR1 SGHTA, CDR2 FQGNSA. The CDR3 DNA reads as TGTGCCAGCAGCTCCACAGAGATCTATGGCTACACCTTC. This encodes CASSSTEIYGYTF.

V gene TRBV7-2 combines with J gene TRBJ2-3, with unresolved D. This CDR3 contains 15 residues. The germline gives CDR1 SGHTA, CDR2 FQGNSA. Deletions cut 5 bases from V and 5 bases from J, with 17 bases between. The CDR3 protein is CASSATVGREDTQYF. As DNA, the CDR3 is TGTGCCAGCAGCGCCACAGTCGGACGCGAAGATACGCAGTATTTT.

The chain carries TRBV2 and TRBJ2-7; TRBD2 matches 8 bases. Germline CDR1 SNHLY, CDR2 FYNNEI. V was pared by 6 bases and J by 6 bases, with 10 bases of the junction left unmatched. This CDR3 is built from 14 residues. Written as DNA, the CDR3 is TGTGCCAGCAGCCGGACTAGCAGTATCTCCGAGCAGTACTTC. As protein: CASSRTSSISEQYF.

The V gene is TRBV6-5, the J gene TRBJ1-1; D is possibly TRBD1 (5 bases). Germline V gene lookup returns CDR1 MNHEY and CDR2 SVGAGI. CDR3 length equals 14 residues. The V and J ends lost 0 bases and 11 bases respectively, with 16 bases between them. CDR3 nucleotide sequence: TGTGCCAGCAGTTACTCGAAGGAAGACAGTATGGCTTTCTTT. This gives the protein CASSYSKEDSMAFF.

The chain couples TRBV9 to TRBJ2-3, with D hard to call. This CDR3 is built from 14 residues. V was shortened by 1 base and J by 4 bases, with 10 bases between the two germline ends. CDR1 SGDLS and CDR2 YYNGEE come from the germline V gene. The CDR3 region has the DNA TGTGCCAGCAGCGTAAACGGTCCCCCAGATACGCAGTATTTT. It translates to CASSVNGPPDTQYF.

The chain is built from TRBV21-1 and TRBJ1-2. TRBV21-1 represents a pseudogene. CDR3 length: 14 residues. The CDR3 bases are TGTGCCAGCAGCGCGGGACTTCCAGGGGCTGGCTACACCTTC. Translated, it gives CASSAGLPGAGYTF.

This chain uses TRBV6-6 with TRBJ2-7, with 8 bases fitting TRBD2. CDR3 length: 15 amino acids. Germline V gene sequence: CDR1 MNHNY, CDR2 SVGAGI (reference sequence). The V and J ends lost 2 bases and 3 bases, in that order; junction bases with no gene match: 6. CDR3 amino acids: CASSYGWREVYEQYF. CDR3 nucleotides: TGTGCCAGCAGTTACGGGTGGCGGGAGGTCTACGAGCAGTACTTC.

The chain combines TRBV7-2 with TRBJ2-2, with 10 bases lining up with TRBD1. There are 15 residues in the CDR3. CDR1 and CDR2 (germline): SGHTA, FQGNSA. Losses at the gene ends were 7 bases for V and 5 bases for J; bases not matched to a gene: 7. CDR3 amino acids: CASTWGTGATGELFF. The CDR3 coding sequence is TGTGCCAGCACGTGGGGGACAGGGGCGACCGGGGAGCTGTTTTTT.

The CDR3 DNA sequence: TGCGCCAGCAGCTTGGAGCCAAACACCGGGGAGCTGTTTTTT. Its translation: CASSLEPNTGELFF. The chain couples TRBV5-1 to TRBJ2-2; D is unresolved. There are 14 residues in the CDR3. Trimming shortened V by 0 bases and J by 2 bases, and 5 bases separated the two germline ends. Germline CDR1 SGHRS, CDR2 YFSETQ.

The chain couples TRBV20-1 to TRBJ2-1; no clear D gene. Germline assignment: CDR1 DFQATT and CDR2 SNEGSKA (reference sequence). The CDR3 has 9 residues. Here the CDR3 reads CSGPGVLFF. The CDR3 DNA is TGCAGCGGACCGGGCGTGCTGTTCTTC.

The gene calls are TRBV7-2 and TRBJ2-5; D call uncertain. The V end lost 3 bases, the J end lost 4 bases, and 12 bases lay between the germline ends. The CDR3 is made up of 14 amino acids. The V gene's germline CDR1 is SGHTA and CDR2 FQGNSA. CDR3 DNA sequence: TGTGCCAGCAGCTTTTGGAGTTTGGGAGAGACCCAGTACTTC. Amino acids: CASSFWSLGETQYF.

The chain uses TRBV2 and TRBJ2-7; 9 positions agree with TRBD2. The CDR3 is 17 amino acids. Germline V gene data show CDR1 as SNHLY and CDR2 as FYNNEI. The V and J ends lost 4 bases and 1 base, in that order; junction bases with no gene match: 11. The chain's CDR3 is CASSAGFSGGSSYEQYF. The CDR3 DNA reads TGTGCCAGCAGTGCCGGATTTAGCGGGGGCTCGTCCTACGAGCAGTACTTC.

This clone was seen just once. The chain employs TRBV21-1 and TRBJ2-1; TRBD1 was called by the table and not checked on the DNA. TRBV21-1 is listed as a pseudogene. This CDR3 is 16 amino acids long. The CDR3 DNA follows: TGTGCCAGCAGCAAAGCGGACAGGGGCTCCTACAATGAGCAGTTCTTC. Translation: CASSKADRGSYNEQFF.

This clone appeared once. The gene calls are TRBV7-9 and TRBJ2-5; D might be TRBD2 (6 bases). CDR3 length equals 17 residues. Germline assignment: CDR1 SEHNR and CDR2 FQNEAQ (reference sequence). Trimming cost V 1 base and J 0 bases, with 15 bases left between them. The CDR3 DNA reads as TGTGCCAGCAGCTTAGAAGGCGGGGAATGGTACCAAGAGACCCAGTACTTC. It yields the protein CASSLEGGEWYQETQYF.

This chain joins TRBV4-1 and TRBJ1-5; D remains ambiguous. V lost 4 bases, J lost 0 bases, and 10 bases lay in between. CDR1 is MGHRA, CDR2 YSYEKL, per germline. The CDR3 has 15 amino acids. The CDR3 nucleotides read TGCGCCAGCAGCCCGGGCAGACATAGCAATCAGCCCCAGCATTTT. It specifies CASSPGRHSNQPQHF.

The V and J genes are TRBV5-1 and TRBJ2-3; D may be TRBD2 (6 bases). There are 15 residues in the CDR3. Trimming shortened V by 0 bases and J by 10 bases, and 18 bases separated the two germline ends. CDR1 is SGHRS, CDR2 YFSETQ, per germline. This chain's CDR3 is CASSLAVDGGSPQYF. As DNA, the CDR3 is TGCGCCAGCAGCTTGGCCGTAGACGGGGGTTCCCCGCAGTATTTT.

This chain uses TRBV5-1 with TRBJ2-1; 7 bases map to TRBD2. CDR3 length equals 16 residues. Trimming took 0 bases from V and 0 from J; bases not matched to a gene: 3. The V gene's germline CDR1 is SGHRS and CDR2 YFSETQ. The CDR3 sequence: CASSLGGGSSYNEQFF. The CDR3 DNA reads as TGCGCCAGCAGCTTGGGGGGCGGGAGCTCCTACAATGAGCAGTTCTTC.

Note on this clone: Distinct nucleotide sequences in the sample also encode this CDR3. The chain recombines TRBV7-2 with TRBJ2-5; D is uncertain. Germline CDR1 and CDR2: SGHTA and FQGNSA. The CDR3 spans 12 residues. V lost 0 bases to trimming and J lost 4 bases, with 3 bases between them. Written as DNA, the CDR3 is TGTGCCAGCAGCTTAGCGCGAGAGACCCAGTACTTC. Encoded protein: CASSLARETQYF.